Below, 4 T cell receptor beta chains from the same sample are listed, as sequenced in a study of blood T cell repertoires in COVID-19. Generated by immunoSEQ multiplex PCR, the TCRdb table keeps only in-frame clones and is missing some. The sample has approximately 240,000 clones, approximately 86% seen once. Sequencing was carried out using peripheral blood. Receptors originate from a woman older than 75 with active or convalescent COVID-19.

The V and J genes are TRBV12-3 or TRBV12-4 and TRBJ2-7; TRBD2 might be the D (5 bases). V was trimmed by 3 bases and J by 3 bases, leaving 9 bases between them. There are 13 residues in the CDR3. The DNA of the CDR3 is TGTGCCAGCAGTTTTCGGGGAAACTACGAGCAGTACTTC. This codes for CASSFRGNYEQYF.

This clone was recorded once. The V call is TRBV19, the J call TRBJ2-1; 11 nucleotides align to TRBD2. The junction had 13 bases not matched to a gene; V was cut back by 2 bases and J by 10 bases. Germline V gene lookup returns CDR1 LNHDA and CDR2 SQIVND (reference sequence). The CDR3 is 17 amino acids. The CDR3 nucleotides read TGTGCCAGTAGTATATCCAGGGAACTAGCGGGAGTCCGGGAGCAGTTCTTC. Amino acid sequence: CASSISRELAGVREQFF.

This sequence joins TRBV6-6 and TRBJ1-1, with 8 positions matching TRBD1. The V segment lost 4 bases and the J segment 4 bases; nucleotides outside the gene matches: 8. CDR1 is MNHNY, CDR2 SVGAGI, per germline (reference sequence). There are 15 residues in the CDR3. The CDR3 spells CASSLSGGVGTEAFF. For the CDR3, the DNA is TGTGCCAGCAGTTTATCAGGGGGCGTGGGCACTGAAGCTTTCTTT.

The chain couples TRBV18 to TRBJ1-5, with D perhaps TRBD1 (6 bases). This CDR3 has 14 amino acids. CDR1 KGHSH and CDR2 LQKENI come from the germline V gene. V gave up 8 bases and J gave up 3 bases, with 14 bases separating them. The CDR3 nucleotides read TGTGCCAGCCCCATTCAGGGGTACAATCAGCCCCAGCATTTT. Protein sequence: CASPIQGYNQPQHF.